The text below deals with one T cell receptor (beta chain). Clones were sequenced by immunoSEQ multiplex PCR, and TCRdb holds only the in-frame ones, with some missing. The table includes about 140,000 clones, roughly 94% detected once. This entry comes from a study of control samples from healthy donors and cancer patients. Germline values: CDR1 KGHSH, CDR2 LQKENI. The germline V and J ends were trimmed by 3 bases and 4 bases, with 7 bases remaining between them. The CDR3 sequence is 13 residues long. The J gene is TRBJ1-5, the V gene TRBV18, with D hard to call. The clonotype was recovered from a man aged 35-49 years in good health. The sample comprised blood. CDR3 nucleotides: TGTGCCAGCTCACCCGGGAGGAATCAGCCCCAGCATTTT. This codes for CASSPGRNQPQHF.